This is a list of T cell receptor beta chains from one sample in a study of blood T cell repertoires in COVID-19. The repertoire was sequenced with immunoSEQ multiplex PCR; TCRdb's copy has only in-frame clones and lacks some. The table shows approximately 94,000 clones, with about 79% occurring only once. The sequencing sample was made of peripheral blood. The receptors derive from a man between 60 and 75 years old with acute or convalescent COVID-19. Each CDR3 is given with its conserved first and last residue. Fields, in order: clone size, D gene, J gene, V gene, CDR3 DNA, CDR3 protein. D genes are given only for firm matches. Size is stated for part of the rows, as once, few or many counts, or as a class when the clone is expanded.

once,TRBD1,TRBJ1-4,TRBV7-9,TGTGCCAGCAGCTTGGGACAGACATTAACAACTAATGAAAAACTGTTTTTT,CASSLGQTLTTNEKLFF
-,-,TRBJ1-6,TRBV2,TGTGCCAGCAGTCCTTACACTAATAATTCACCCCTCCACTTT,CASSPYTNNSPLHF
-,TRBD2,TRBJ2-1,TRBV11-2,TGTGCCAGCAGCTTTACTAGCGGGGGAACCGTTGGGCAGTTCTTC,CASSFTSGGTVGQFF
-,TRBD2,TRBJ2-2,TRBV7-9,TGTGCCAGCAGCTTTAGCGGGGGGAAGAACACCGGGGAGCTGTTTTTT,CASSFSGGKNTGELFF
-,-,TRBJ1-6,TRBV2,TGTGCCAGCAGGTCGACAGTTTCACCCCTCCACTTT,CASRSTVSPLHF
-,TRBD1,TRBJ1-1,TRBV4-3,TGCGCCAGCAGCCAAGGTAGGCAGGACAGGGCGAACACTGAAGCTTTCTTT,CASSQGRQDRANTEAFF
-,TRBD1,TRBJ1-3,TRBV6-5,TGTGCCAGCAGAAGACAGGGGGGCGGAAACACCATATATTTT,CASRRQGGGNTIYF
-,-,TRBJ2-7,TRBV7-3,TGTGCCAGCAGCTTAAGGGGGCGACCGGACGAGCAGTACTTC,CASSLRGRPDEQYF
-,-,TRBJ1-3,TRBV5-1,TGCGCCAGCAGCCCGGAGGATTCTGGAAACACCATATATTTT,CASSPEDSGNTIYF
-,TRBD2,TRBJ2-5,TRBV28,TGTGCCAGCAGTTTGGCGGGGGGTGGGACCCAGTACTTC,CASSLAGGGTQYF
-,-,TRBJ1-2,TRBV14,TGTGCCAGCAGCCAAGACAGGGTCAGGGCTAAAGGCTATGGCTACACCTTC,CASSQDRVRAKGYGYTF
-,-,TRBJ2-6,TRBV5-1,TGCGCCAGCAGCTTGGGTACAGGGGCCAACGTCCTGACTTTC,CASSLGTGANVLTF
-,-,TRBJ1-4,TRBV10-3,TGTGCCATCAGTGATCCCGACAGGACTGCAACTAATGAAAAACTGTTTTTT,CAISDPDRTATNEKLFF
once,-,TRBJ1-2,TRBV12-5,TGTGCTAGTGGTTTGGGGGGGGCTAACTATGGCTACACCTTC,CASGLGGANYGYTF
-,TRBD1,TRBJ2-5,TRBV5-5,TGTGCCAGCAGCAGAGGACAGGGGGCTTCCGAAGAGACCCAGTACTTC,CASSRGQGASEETQYF
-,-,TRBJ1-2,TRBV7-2,TGTGCCAGCAGCTTAGCCCCGGTAAAGATGCCCTATGGCTACACCTTC,CASSLAPVKMPYGYTF
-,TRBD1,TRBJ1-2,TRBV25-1,TGTGCCAGCAGTGAATCAGACCGGGACAGAAAAGGCTACACCTTC,CASSESDRDRKGYTF
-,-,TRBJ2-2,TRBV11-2,TGTGCCAGCAGCTTAGCTATTTCCGGGGAGCTGTTTTTT,CASSLAISGELFF
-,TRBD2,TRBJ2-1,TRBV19,TGTGCCAGTAGTATACGGGCTAGCGGGGCGAAGATCGATGAGCAGTTCTTC,CASSIRASGAKIDEQFF
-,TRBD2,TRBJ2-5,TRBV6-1,TGTGCCAGCAGTGAAACTAGCGGGGGACAAGAGACCCAGTACTTC,CASSETSGGQETQYF
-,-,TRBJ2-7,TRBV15,TGTGCCACCAGCAGTCCGGGACTGGGTTTCTCCGAGCAGTACTTC,CATSSPGLGFSEQYF
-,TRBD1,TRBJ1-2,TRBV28,TGTGCCAGCAGGCGACAGGGGGCCGGCTACACCTTC,CASRRQGAGYTF
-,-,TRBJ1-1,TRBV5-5,TGTGCCAGCAGCTTGATCGGGGACAACCCGTATGAAGCTTTCTTT,CASSLIGDNPYEAFF
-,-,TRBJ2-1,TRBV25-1,TGTGCCAGCACCACCTACAATGAGCAGTTCTTC,CASTTYNEQFF
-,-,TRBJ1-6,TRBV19,TGTGCCAGTAGTATAGTAGGAGGGCGCGCTAATTCACCCCTCCACTTT,CASSIVGGRANSPLHF
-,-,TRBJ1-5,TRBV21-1,TGTGCCAGCAGCAGCCTGACAGGGCCTAAAGGAGCCCAGCATTTT,CASSSLTGPKGAQHF
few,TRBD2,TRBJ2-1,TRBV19,TGTGCCGTAGCGGGGGATGGGAATGAGCAGTTCTTC,CAVAGDGNEQFF
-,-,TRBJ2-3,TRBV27,TGTGCCAGCAGTCCTTCGGGACTCCGCACAGATACGCAGTATTTT,CASSPSGLRTDTQYF
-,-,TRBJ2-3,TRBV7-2,TGTGCCAGCAGCTTACAGCCGCAGGGAACCAAGGCAGATACGCAGTATTTT,CASSLQPQGTKADTQYF
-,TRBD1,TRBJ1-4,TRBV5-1,TGCGCCAGCAGCGCGGGACAGGGGAGTGAAAAACTGTTTTTT,CASSAGQGSEKLFF
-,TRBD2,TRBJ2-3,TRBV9,TGTGCCAGCAGCGCCTACAGCGGGGGCACAGATACGCAGTATTTT,CASSAYSGGTDTQYF
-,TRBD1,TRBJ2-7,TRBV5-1,TGCGCCAGCAGCCCCACAGGGGGATTTTTCTACGAGCAGTACTTC,CASSPTGGFFYEQYF
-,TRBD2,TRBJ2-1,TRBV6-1,TGTGCCAGCAGTGAAGCTTCGACTAGCGGGGGGCTTTACAATGAGCAGTTCTTC,CASSEASTSGGLYNEQFF
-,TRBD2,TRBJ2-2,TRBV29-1,TGCAGCGTCAAAGTGCGGGGGTCCGGGGAGCTGTTTTTT,CSVKVRGSGELFF
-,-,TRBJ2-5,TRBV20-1,TGCAGTGCTAGAGATATAGAGACCCAGTACTTC,CSARDIETQYF
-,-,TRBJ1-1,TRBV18,TGTGCCAGCTCACCAGCTTTTCAGGACATGAACACTGAAGCTTTCTTT,CASSPAFQDMNTEAFF
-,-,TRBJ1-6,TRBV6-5,TGTGCCTCCGGGGGGCTCTCCTATAATTCACCCCTCCACTTT,CASGGLSYNSPLHF
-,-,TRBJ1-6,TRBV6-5,TGTGCCAGCACCCGTAAAAGGGGGAATTCACCCCTCCACTTT,CASTRKRGNSPLHF
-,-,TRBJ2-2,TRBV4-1,TGCGCCAGCAGCCAAGGACTTAGACAGCCGAACACCGGGGAGCTGTTTTTT,CASSQGLRQPNTGELFF
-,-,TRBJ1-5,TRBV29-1,TGCAGCGTCCGGACGGGCGGGAATCAGCCCCAGCATTTT,CSVRTGGNQPQHF
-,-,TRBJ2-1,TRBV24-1,TGTGCCACCAGTGATTTGCATCGCAGGGATGAGCAGTTCTTC,CATSDLHRRDEQFF
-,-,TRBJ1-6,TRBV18,TGTGCCAGCTCACCGCGATCCGCCACAGATTCACCCCTCCACTTT,CASSPRSATDSPLHF
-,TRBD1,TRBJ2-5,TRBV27,TGTGCCAGCAGCGGGACAGGGGGAGAGACCCAGTACTTC,CASSGTGGETQYF
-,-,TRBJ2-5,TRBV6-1,TGTGCCAGCAGTGAAGGTGGTAGGACTATTAAGTCGACCCAGTACTTC,CASSEGGRTIKSTQYF
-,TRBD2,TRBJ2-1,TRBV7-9,TGTGCCAGCAGTCTCGGGGGGGCGTCGTACAATGAGCAGTTCTTC,CASSLGGASYNEQFF
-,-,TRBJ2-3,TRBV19,TGTGCCAGTAGTAGAGTGGGCGCAGATACGCAGTATTTT,CASSRVGADTQYF